This paragraph covers one T cell receptor (beta chain) sequence. The data originate from a study of T cell responses to AZD1222 COVID-19 vaccine. Profiled with immunoSEQ multiplex PCR; TCRdb holds only in-frame clones, not every one. The data hold roughly 93,000 clones, with just over 85% observed a single time. The sequence came from an adult in good health. This sample comprised peripheral blood, obtained on day 0 of AZD1222 vaccination.

CDR3 loop: CAIRGQGSYEQYF. CDR3 in DNA: TGTGCCATCAGGGGACAGGGATCCTACGAGCAGTACTTC. The chain joins TRBV10-3 to TRBJ2-7; 9 positions match TRBD1. Germline V CDR1 and CDR2: ENHRY, SYGVKD. The CDR3 has 13 amino acids. The ends lost 6 bases at V and 1 base at J; junction bases unmatched: 1.